This TCR beta chain emerged from a study of blood T cell repertoires in COVID-19. Looking at the study overall: Both acute and convalescent COVID-19 samples were obtained from the United States, Italy and Spain. PBMCs, B-cell-depleted T cells, or T cells were the source of the cDNA or gDNA that made up the material.

This clone was counted a few times. The CDR3 totals 15 residues. J gave up 6 bases and V 3 bases, and 7 bases lay outside the gene matches. CDR1 is LNHDA and CDR2 is SQIVND in the germline V gene (reference sequence). Repertoires were generated with immunoSEQ multiplex PCR, while TCRdb's copy carries only in-frame clones and drops some. The sample carries under 250,000 clones, over 75% recorded once. The sequencing sample was made of peripheral blood. This clonotype was obtained from a woman of 80 years or more with acute or convalescent COVID-19. The rearrangement uses TRBV19 and TRBJ1-5; 8 bases agree with TRBD1. The CDR3 coding sequence is TGTGCCAGTAGTATTCCGACAGGGGAGATTCAGCCCCAGCATTTT. This gives the protein CASSIPTGEIQPQHF. The full variable domain, rest sourced from reference TRBV19 and TRBJ1-5, is DGGITQSPKYLFRKEGQNVTLSCEQNLNHDAMYWYRQDPGQGLRLIYYSQIVNDFQKGDIAEGYSVSREKKESFPLTVTSAQKNPTAFYLCASSIPTGEIQPQHFGDGTRLSIL.